The sequence of this T cell receptor beta chain was determined in a study of beta chain features in type 1 diabetes. This CDR3 contains 16 residues. V shed 5 bases, J shed 7 bases, and the junction held 8 bases outside the gene matches. CDR1 and CDR2 (germline): LNHNV, YYDKDF (reference sequence). Study outcomes and limitations: The study found that naive, central memory and Treg TCRB repertoires appeared more similar in patients than in healthy donors.

Concerning this clone itself: Its target is not known.

The authors reverse transcribed all of the isolated RNA, so sequencing captured expressed TCRB transcripts. Here immunoSEQ multiplex PCR was the method, and the copy in TCRdb shows in-frame clones only, minus some. The sample shows under 300,000 clones, 25% to 35% of them seen only once. Only one heparinised blood draw was taken per donor, and its volume averaged approximately 120 mL. CD45RO/CCR7/CD25/CD127/CD95/CD27 staining was used to isolate CD4+ naive, central memory, regulatory and stem cell-like memory cells by sorting. The chain carries TRBV15 and TRBJ2-1; 13 bases map to TRBD2. Sequenced material: central memory CD4+ T cells from blood. This receptor was identified in a man aged 25-40 years in good health. The CDR3: CATSGRGTSGANEQFF. In nucleotides, the CDR3 is TGTGCCACCAGCGGGCGAGGGACTAGCGGGGCTAATGAGCAGTTCTTC.